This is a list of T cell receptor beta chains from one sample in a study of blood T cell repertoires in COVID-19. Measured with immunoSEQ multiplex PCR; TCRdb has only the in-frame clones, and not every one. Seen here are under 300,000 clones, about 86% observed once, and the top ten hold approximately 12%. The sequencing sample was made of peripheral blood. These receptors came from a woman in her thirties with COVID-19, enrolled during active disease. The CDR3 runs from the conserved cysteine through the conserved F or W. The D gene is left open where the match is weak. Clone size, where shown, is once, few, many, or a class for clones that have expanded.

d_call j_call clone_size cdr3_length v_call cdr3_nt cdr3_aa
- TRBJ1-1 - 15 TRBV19 TGTGCCAGTAGTATAGTGTACGGGAGTCGGACTGAAGCTTTCTTT CASSIVYGSRTEAFF
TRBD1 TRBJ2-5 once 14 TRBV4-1 TGCGCCAGCCGTAGGACAGGGGGACAAGAGACCCAGTACTTC CASRRTGGQETQYF
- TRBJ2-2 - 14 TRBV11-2 TGTGCCAGCAGCCCCTCTTCAGGTGCCGGGGAGCTGTTTTTT CASSPSSGAGELFF
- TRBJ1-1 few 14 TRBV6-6 TGTGCCAGCAGGCTACAGGGCGTGAACACTGAAGCTTTCTTT CASRLQGVNTEAFF
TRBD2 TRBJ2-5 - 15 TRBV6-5 TGTGCCAGCGGAGACCTCGGGACTACCGAAGAGACCCAGTACTTC CASGDLGTTEETQYF
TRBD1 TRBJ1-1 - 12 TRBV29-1 TGCAGCGTTAGACAGGGTTACACTGAAGCTTTCTTT CSVRQGYTEAFF
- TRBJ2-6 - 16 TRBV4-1 TGCGCCAGCAGCCAAGATTGGGCGCAGGGGGCCAACGTCCTGACTTTC CASSQDWAQGANVLTF
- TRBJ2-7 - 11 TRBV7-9 TGTGCCAGCAGCCCGCAGTACGAGCAGTACTTC CASSPQYEQYF
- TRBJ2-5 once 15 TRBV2 TGTGCCAGCAGTGAAGCTGGCCAGGGGTGGGAGACCCAGTACTTC CASSEAGQGWETQYF
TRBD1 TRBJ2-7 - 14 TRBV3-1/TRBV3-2 TGTGCCAGCAGCTCACGACAGGGTCATCCCGAGCAGTACTTC CASSSRQGHPEQYF
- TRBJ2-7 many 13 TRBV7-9 TGTGCCAGCAGCGCGCTGGCGGATGGGGAGCAGTACTTC CASSALADGEQYF
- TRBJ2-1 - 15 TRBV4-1 TGCGCCAGCAGCTCCCGGCAGGGCGACTACAATGAGCAGTTCTTC CASSSRQGDYNEQFF
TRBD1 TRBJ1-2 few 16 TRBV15 TGTGCCACCAGCAGAGATCTAGGGACAGCAAAAGGGGGCTACACCTTC CATSRDLGTAKGGYTF
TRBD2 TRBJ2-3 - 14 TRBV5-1 TGCGCCAGCAGCCCCGGGGGGGGCACAGATACGCAGTATTTT CASSPGGGTDTQYF
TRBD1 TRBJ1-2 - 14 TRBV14 TGTGCCAGCAGCCCCCGGGACAGGGACTATGGCTACACCTTC CASSPRDRDYGYTF
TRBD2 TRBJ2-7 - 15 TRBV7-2 TGTGCCAGCAGCTTAGCGCGGGGGGGAAGATACGAGCAGTACTTC CASSLARGGRYEQYF
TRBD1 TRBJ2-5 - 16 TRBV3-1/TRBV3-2 TGTGCCAGCAGCCAACCGGGACAGGGGTTGGGAGAGACCCAGTACTTC CASSQPGQGLGETQYF
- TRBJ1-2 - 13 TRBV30 TGTGCCTGGGAAGGAGCTACAAACTATGGCTACACCTTC CAWEGATNYGYTF
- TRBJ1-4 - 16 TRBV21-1 TGTGCCAGCAGCAAAACGAAGGGGGTCGGAGATGAAAAACTGTTTTTT CASSKTKGVGDEKLFF
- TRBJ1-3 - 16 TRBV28 TGTGCCAGCACCTCGCGTGGACATTACTCTGGAAACACCATATATTTT CASTSRGHYSGNTIYF
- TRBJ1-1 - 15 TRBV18 TGTGCCAGCTCACCTCGGGGGACGGTAAACACTGAAGCTTTCTTT CASSPRGTVNTEAFF
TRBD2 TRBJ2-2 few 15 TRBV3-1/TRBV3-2 TGTGCCAGCAGCCAAGAGGGAGCGGGGCTTGGGGAGCTGTTTTTT CASSQEGAGLGELFF
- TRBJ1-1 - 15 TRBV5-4 TGTGCCAGCAGCTTTACTACCGGGGAGTACACTGAAGCTTTCTTT CASSFTTGEYTEAFF
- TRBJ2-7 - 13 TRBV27 TGTGCCAGCAGTTGGGACACCTCATACGAGCAGTACTTC CASSWDTSYEQYF
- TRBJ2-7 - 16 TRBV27 TGTGCCAGCAGTTTATCGGCGGGGCGACCCTCCTACGAGCAGTACTTC CASSLSAGRPSYEQYF
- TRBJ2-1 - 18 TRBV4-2 TGTGCCAGCAGCCAAGATGTAGGCCGGGGGGCCGGCTACAATGAGCAGTTCTTC CASSQDVGRGAGYNEQFF
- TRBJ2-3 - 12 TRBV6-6 TGTGCCAGCAGTTTCAACGGGGGAACGCAGTATTTT CASSFNGGTQYF
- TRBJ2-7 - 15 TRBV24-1 TGTGCCACCAGTGATCCCCGTGACGGGTCTGGCGAGCAGTACTTC CATSDPRDGSGEQYF
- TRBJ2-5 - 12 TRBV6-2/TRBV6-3 TGTGCCAGCAGTTACGTAGAGGAGACCCAGTACTTC CASSYVEETQYF
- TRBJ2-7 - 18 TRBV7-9 TGTGCCAGCAGCTTAGAGGACTATGGGGGGTCAACGGGCTACGAGCAGTACTTC CASSLEDYGGSTGYEQYF
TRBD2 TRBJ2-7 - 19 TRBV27 TGTGCCAGCAGTTCACCCACCCTTGGACTAGCGGGGAATATTTACGAGCAGTACTTC CASSSPTLGLAGNIYEQYF
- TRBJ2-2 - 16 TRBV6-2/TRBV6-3 TGTGCCAGCAGTTACTCGAAAACTAGCTCGCACGGGGAGCTGTTTTTT CASSYSKTSSHGELFF
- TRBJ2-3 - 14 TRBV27 TGTGCCAGCAGTTCCCCAGGTCCCACAGATACGCAGTATTTT CASSSPGPTDTQYF
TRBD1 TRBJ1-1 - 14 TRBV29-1 TGCAGCGTTGTCTGGACAGGGACGAACACTGAAGCTTTCTTT CSVVWTGTNTEAFF
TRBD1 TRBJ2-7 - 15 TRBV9 TGTGCCAGCAGCCCGGACAGGGGAGGATCCTACGAGCAGTACTTC CASSPDRGGSYEQYF
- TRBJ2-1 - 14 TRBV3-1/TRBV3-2 TGTGCCAGCAGCCAATCCAGGGGTTGGAATGAGCAGTTCTTC CASSQSRGWNEQFF
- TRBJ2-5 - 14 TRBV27 TGTGCCAGCAGTTTATCGAGGTACCAAGAGACCCAGTACTTC CASSLSRYQETQYF
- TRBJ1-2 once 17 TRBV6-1 TGTGCCAGCAGTGCTCCCCTTCGTACGACAGAGTTCTATGGCTACACCTTC CASSAPLRTTEFYGYTF
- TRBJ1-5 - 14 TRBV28 TGTGCCAGCAGTTTCCAGGGCTCGAGTCAGCCCCAGCATTTT CASSFQGSSQPQHF
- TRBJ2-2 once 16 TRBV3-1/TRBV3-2 TGTGCCAGCAGCAATTGGGTGGGACAGAACACCGGGGAGCTGTTTTTT CASSNWVGQNTGELFF
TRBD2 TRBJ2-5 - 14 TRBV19 TGTGCCAGTAGTACGTACGGGGGGGGCGAGACCCAGTACTTC CASSTYGGGETQYF
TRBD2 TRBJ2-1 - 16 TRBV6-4 TGTGCCAGCAGTGACAGCGGGGGGGCCTCCTACAATGAGCAGTTCTTC CASSDSGGASYNEQFF
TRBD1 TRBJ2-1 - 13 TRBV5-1 TGCGCCAGCACCGACAGGGGTCGAAATGAGCAGTTCTTC CASTDRGRNEQFF
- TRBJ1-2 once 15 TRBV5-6 TGTGCCAGCAGCTTGGCAGGTTCCGACGGTTATGGCTACACCTTC CASSLAGSDGYGYTF